These 32 T cell receptor beta chains originate from one sample sequenced in a study of OX40 agonist ivuxolimab in advanced cancers. TCRdb's table, derived via immunoSEQ multiplex PCR, lists solely in-frame clones and lacks some. In the table there are tens of thousands of clones, approximately 90% of which are singletons. The source was CD4+ or CD8+ T cells sorted from blood, collected in a trial of the OX40 agonist ivuxolimab. These receptors all stem from an adult with an advanced solid tumor such as melanoma, head and neck, liver or kidney cancer.

V is TRBV18 and J is TRBJ2-1, with D maybe TRBD2 (5 bases). V dropped 3 bases and J dropped 14 bases, with 20 bases sitting between them. Per the germline V gene, CDR1 is KGHSH and CDR2 is LQKENI. The CDR3 extends over 14 amino acids. The CDR3 sequence is CASSPPVGLPLKFF. The CDR3 nucleotides are TGTGCCAGCTCACCGCCGGTCGGACTGCCATTAAAGTTCTTC.

The CDR3 sequence: CASSPSVGGRAYEQYF. CDR3 in DNA: TGTGCCAGTAGTCCCAGTGTGGGCGGGAGGGCTTACGAGCAGTACTTC. The rearrangement joins TRBV19 to TRBJ2-7; TRBD2 agrees at 9 bases. The CDR3 consists of 16 residues. The J segment lost 4 bases and the V segment lost 5 bases, leaving 12 bases of the junction unmatched. CDR1 is LNHDA and CDR2 is SQIVND in the germline V gene (reference sequence).

The chain is built from TRBV7-6 and TRBJ2-7, with a weak D call TRBD1 (7 bases). Deletions cut 2 bases from V and 6 bases from J, with 8 bases between. This CDR3 has 12 amino acids. Germline V CDR1 and CDR2: SGHVS, FNYEAQ. DNA for the CDR3: TGTGCCAGCAGCTTACAGGGGGGCGAGCAGTACTTC. Amino acid sequence: CASSLQGGEQYF.

The V call is TRBV9, the J call TRBJ2-1, with 9 bases lining up with TRBD2. V was pared by 3 bases and J by 0 bases, with 10 bases of the junction left unmatched. The CDR3 runs 18 residues. Germline V gene lookup returns CDR1 SGDLS and CDR2 YYNGEE. The CDR3 DNA sequence: TGTGCCAGCAGCGCCCCTAGCGGGATCCCCCTCTCCTACAATGAGCAGTTCTTC. Translating gives CASSAPSGIPLSYNEQFF.

V and J are TRBV7-2 and TRBJ2-5, with D possibly being TRBD1 (6 bases). The V gene lost 4 bases and the J gene lost 0 bases, with 12 bases spanning the gap. The CDR3 has 15 residues. Germline V CDR1 and CDR2: SGHTA, FQGNSA. This chain's CDR3 is CASSYRTVNQETQYF. CDR3 coding DNA: TGTGCCAGCAGCTACCGGACAGTAAACCAAGAGACCCAGTACTTC. The complete variable domain, with remaining parts taken from reference TRBV7-2 and TRBJ2-5, reads GAGVSQSPSNKVTEKGKDVELRCDPISGHTALYWYRQSLGQGLEFLIYFQGNSAPDKSGLPSDRFSAERTGGSVSTLTIQRTQQEDSAVYLCASSYRTVNQETQYFGPGTRLLVL.

V and J are TRBV5-1 and TRBJ1-3; 10 nucleotides line up with TRBD1. J gave up 0 bases and V 2 bases, and 5 bases lay outside the gene matches. The CDR3 covers 17 residues. From germline, CDR1 is SGHRS and CDR2 YFSETQ. The chain's CDR3 is CASSFGTGDSSGNTIYF. In DNA, the CDR3 is TGCGCCAGCAGCTTTGGGACAGGGGATTCCTCTGGAAACACCATATATTTT.

As DNA, the CDR3 is TGTGCCAGCTCACCACCAACGGGAAACACTGAAGCTTTCTTT. Amino acids: CASSPPTGNTEAFF. The chain links TRBV18 to TRBJ1-1; D not resolved. The V gene lost 0 bases and the J gene lost 2 bases, with 7 bases spanning the gap. In germline, CDR1 is KGHSH, CDR2 LQKENI. The CDR3 loop spans 14 amino acids.

V and J are TRBV27 and TRBJ1-2; 7 bases are a match to TRBD1. Germline V gene data show CDR1 as MNHEY and CDR2 as SMNVEV (reference sequence). The V and J ends lost 5 bases and 0 bases, in that order; junction bases with no gene match: 6. The CDR3 contains 15 residues. In DNA, the CDR3 is TGTGCCAGCAGTCCAAGGGACAGTACTAACTATGGCTACACCTTC. Translation gives CASSPRDSTNYGYTF.

The genes are TRBV12-5 and TRBJ2-5; 9 nucleotides match TRBD1. V shed 1 base, J shed 1 base, and the junction held 7 bases outside the gene matches. This CDR3 region has 17 residues. Germline V CDR1 and CDR2: LGHNT, FRNRAP. The DNA of the CDR3 is TGTGCTAGTGGTTTGGGGGCCCGACAGGGGGGCCAAGAGACCCAGTACTTC. Protein: CASGLGARQGGQETQYF.

The rearrangement links TRBV5-6 to TRBJ1-2, with D uncertain. The CDR3 length is 15 residues. Germline-derived CDR1 and CDR2 are SGHDT and YYEEEE. V was pared by 1 base and J by 1 base, with 11 bases between. In nucleotides, the CDR3 is TGTGCCAGCAGCTTGTCACCGGCTTTTAACTATGGCTACACCTTC. It codes for CASSLSPAFNYGYTF.

The rearrangement uses TRBV25-1 and TRBJ1-5; D uncertain. Germline-derived CDR1 and CDR2 are MGHDK and SYGVNS. The CDR3 runs 14 residues. Trimming stripped 1 base from V and 3 bases from J, with 7 bases between. The CDR3 region is CASSEFGANQPQHF. The CDR3 coding sequence is TGTGCCAGCAGTGAATTTGGAGCCAATCAGCCCCAGCATTTT.

The chain carries TRBV6-5 and TRBJ1-3; D remains unclear. CDR3 length equals 15 residues. From germline, CDR1 is MNHEY and CDR2 SVGAGI. Deletions cut 6 bases from V and 0 bases from J, with 12 bases between. CDR3 in amino acids: CASSPSIYSGNTIYF. The CDR3 DNA reads as TGTGCCAGCAGCCCCTCGATCTACTCTGGAAACACCATATATTTT.

This clone was observed a handful of times. V is TRBV25-1 and J is TRBJ2-5; the match to TRBD2 covers 7 bases. The CDR3 runs to 13 residues. V dropped 6 bases and J dropped 5; count of bases not matched to a gene: 6. The germline CDR1 and CDR2 sequences are MGHDK and SYGVNS. CDR3 coding DNA: TGTGCCAGCAGCAGACTAGCTGGGGAGACCCAGTACTTC. It codes for CASSRLAGETQYF.

The chain combines TRBV5-1 with TRBJ2-4, with unresolved D. The V end was cut by 2 bases, the J end by 5 bases, with 5 bases between. This CDR3 contains 12 residues. Germline V gene sequence: CDR1 SGHRS, CDR2 YFSETQ. CDR3 sequence (DNA): TGCGCCAGCAGCTTTGGTGAAAACATTCAGTACTTC. Translating it yields CASSFGENIQYF.

This chain links TRBV11-1 with TRBJ2-6; TRBD2 matches at 11 bases. Germline loops: CDR1 SGHAT, CDR2 FQDESV (reference sequence). After removal of 2 bases from V and 2 bases from J, the junction contained 5 bases not matched to a gene. The CDR3 has 18 amino acids. The CDR3 DNA is TGTGCCAGCAGCTTATCACTAGCGGGAGTGGCTGGGGCCAACGTCCTGACTTTC. It specifies CASSLSLAGVAGANVLTF.

The V gene is TRBV9, the J gene TRBJ1-1, with D possibly TRBD1 on 6 matching bases. V lost 0 bases to trimming and J lost 5 bases, with 14 bases between them. This CDR3 has 15 amino acids. CDR1 is SGDLS, CDR2 YYNGEE, per germline. CDR3 sequence reads: CASSVDTGRGTEAFF. In DNA form, the CDR3 reads TGTGCCAGCAGCGTAGATACAGGGAGGGGTACTGAAGCTTTCTTT.

The V and J genes are TRBV19 and TRBJ2-5; D gene uncertain. Trimming removed 1 base from V and 5 bases from J, with 5 bases in between. Looked up from germline, CDR1 is LNHDA and CDR2 is SQIVND (reference sequence). The CDR3 covers 12 residues. CDR3: CASSIGRETQYF. Here the CDR3 DNA reads TGTGCCAGTAGTATAGGCAGGGAGACCCAGTACTTC. The complete variable domain, with remaining parts taken from reference TRBV19 and TRBJ2-5, reads DGGITQSPKYLFRKEGQNVTLSCEQNLNHDAMYWYRQDPGQGLRLIYYSQIVNDFQKGDIAEGYSVSREKKESFPLTVTSAQKNPTAFYLCASSIGRETQYFGPGTRLLVL.

The chain joins TRBV28 to TRBJ1-5, with D perhaps matching TRBD1 (6 bases). Trimming left V 3 bases short and J 2 bases short, with 17 bases between. The CDR3 has 17 residues. Germline CDR1 is MDHEN and CDR2 is SYDVKM. The CDR3 region is CASSFPTGVSGNQPQHF. In DNA form, the CDR3 reads TGTGCCAGCAGTTTCCCGACAGGCGTTTCGGGCAATCAGCCCCAGCATTTT.

The V gene is TRBV5-1, the J gene TRBJ1-1; TRBD1 agrees at 7 bases. Germline V gives CDR1 SGHRS, CDR2 YFSETQ. The CDR3 is 13 residues long. The V segment lost 4 bases and the J segment 6 bases; nucleotides outside the gene matches: 6. The CDR3 nucleotides read TGCGCCAGCAGCCCGGGACAGCGACCTGAAGCTTTCTTT. The encoded protein is CASSPGQRPEAFF.

The rearrangement joins TRBV7-2 to TRBJ2-1; TRBD2 aligns across 11 bases. Germline V CDR1 and CDR2: SGHTA, FQGNSA. This CDR3 region has 16 residues. The J segment lost 10 bases and the V segment lost 0 bases, leaving 8 bases of the junction unmatched. The CDR3 region is CASSLAGTSGQGEQFF. CDR3 DNA sequence: TGTGCCAGCAGCTTAGCGGGGACTAGCGGCCAGGGGGAGCAGTTCTTC.

This clone showed up just once. The rearrangement joins TRBV7-3 to TRBJ2-1; D tentatively fits TRBD1 or TRBD2 (6 bases each). The V gene's germline CDR1 is SGHTA and CDR2 FQGTGA. The CDR3 loop spans 20 amino acids. The V end lost 0 bases, the J end lost 0 bases, and 21 bases lay between the germline ends. CDR3 protein: CASSLTPAARGPGSYNEQFF. The CDR3 DNA reads as TGTGCCAGCAGCTTAACCCCCGCCGCTCGGGGGCCTGGCTCCTACAATGAGCAGTTCTTC.

This chain links TRBV19 with TRBJ1-1; D is uncertain. Germline CDR1 LNHDA, CDR2 SQIVND (reference sequence). The CDR3 sequence is 13 residues long. V gave up 7 bases and J gave up 0 bases, with 9 bases separating them. The CDR3 here is CASTGPMNTEAFF. In DNA form, the CDR3 reads TGTGCCAGTACCGGACCGATGAACACTGAAGCTTTCTTT.

This chain uses TRBV7-9 with TRBJ2-1; 12 bases are shared with TRBD2. Germline CDR1 is SEHNR and CDR2 is FQNEAQ (reference sequence). J lost 0 bases, V lost 2 bases, and 5 bases had no gene match. The length of the CDR3 is 18 residues. CDR3 bases: TGTGCCAGCAGCTTAAGGACTAGCGGGACCTACTCCTACAATGAGCAGTTCTTC. Encoded protein: CASSLRTSGTYSYNEQFF.

The chain carries TRBV4-1 and TRBJ2-7; 13 positions agree with TRBD2. There are 19 residues in the CDR3. Trimming at V came to 1 base and at J to 0 bases, leaving 9 bases not matched to a gene. Germline CDR1 MGHRA, CDR2 YSYEKL. The CDR3: CASSQGGTSGGADSYEQYF. For the CDR3, the DNA is TGCGCCAGCAGCCAAGGAGGAACTAGCGGGGGGGCCGACTCCTACGAGCAGTACTTC.

This chain links TRBV4-1 with TRBJ1-2; 8 bases align to TRBD1. CDR3 length: 16 amino acids. Losses at the gene ends were 1 base for V and 0 bases for J; bases not matched to a gene: 4. Germline V gene data show CDR1 as MGHRA and CDR2 as YSYEKL. The CDR3 coding sequence is TGCGCCAGCAGCCAAGTTCCGGGACAGGCTAACTATGGCTACACCTTC. This codes for CASSQVPGQANYGYTF.

This clone was found once. The rearrangement joins TRBV28 to TRBJ1-6, with 10 nucleotides matching TRBD1. The CDR3 runs to 16 residues. J gave up 7 bases and V 7 bases, and 10 bases lay outside the gene matches. CDR1 is MDHEN, CDR2 SYDVKM, per germline. The CDR3: CASTTIGQGDNSPLHF. The CDR3 DNA reads TGTGCCAGCACCACCATCGGACAGGGGGACAATTCACCCCTCCACTTT.

V gene TRBV11-1 combines with J gene TRBJ1-1; D gene unclear. Between the trimmed V and J ends, which lost 2 bases and 6 bases, there was a span of 4 bases. Germline V gene lookup returns CDR1 SGHAT and CDR2 FQDESV (reference sequence). The CDR3 has 11 amino acids. As DNA, the CDR3 is TGTGCCAGCAGCTTACTCTCTGAAGCTTTCTTT. It codes for CASSLLSEAFF.

In this sample, this clone turned up once. The rearrangement joins TRBV6-1 to TRBJ1-5, with a weak D call TRBD1 (6 bases). The CDR3 sequence is 14 residues long. In germline, CDR1 is MNHNS, CDR2 SASEGT. V was trimmed by 6 bases and J by 5 bases, leaving 14 bases between them. Written as DNA, the CDR3 is TGTGCCAGCAGATGGACAGAGCCCCATCAGCCCCAGCATTTT. This translates into CASRWTEPHQPQHF.

CDR3 region: CASRLAGVLHEQYF. CDR3 in DNA: TGTGCCAGCAGGCTAGCGGGAGTACTCCACGAGCAGTACTTC. V is TRBV2 and J is TRBJ2-7; TRBD2 matches 10 bases. CDR3 length equals 14 residues. Germline V gene sequence: CDR1 SNHLY, CDR2 FYNNEI. Germline trimming cut 6 bases from V and 5 bases from J; bases unmatched to any gene: 7.

The genes are TRBV7-3 and TRBJ2-2; 7 nucleotides align to TRBD2. The V and J ends lost 5 bases and 5 bases, in that order; junction bases with no gene match: 8. CDR1 is SGHTA and CDR2 is FQGTGA in the germline V gene. CDR3 length: 15 amino acids. The CDR3 bases are TGTGCCAGCAGCCACAGGACCGGGAGGACCGGGGAGCTGTTTTTT. Residues: CASSHRTGRTGELFF. Supplemented by reference TRBV7-3 and TRBJ2-2, the full variable domain reads GAGVSQTPSNKVTEKGKYVELRCDPISGHTALYWYRQSLGQGPEFLIYFQGTGAADDSGLPNDRFFAVRPEGSVSTLKIQRTERGDSAVYLCASSHRTGRTGELFFGEGSRLTVL.

This clone came up a few times. The DNA for the CDR3 is TGTGCCAGCTCACGATCCGGGACAGGCGGGACCGGGGAGCTGTTTTTT. Amino acid sequence: CASSRSGTGGTGELFF. The chain is built from TRBV18 and TRBJ2-2, with 8 bases fitting TRBD1. In germline, CDR1 is KGHSH, CDR2 LQKENI. The CDR3 runs to 16 residues. The J segment lost 5 bases and the V segment lost 4 bases, leaving 9 bases of the junction unmatched.

J is TRBJ2-3 and V is TRBV15; 7 bases agree with TRBD2. V shed 0 bases and J 0 bases; nucleotides not matched to a gene: 6. Germline V gene sequence: CDR1 LNHNV, CDR2 YYDKDF (reference sequence). The length of the CDR3 is 17 residues. The DNA for the CDR3 is TGTGCCACCAGCAGAGAGGGGGGGAGGGTTAGCACAGATACGCAGTATTTT. This sequence encodes CATSREGGRVSTDTQYF.